The 24 T cell receptor beta chains in this list originate from one sample, sequenced in a study of blood T cell repertoires in COVID-19. TCRdb's copy holds only in-frame clones and misses some; the assay was immunoSEQ multiplex PCR. The sample contains some 70,000 clones, 75% to 90% of which appear only once. Sequencing input: peripheral blood. Receptors were obtained from a woman over 75 with active COVID-19.

This clone appeared a single time. The chain has TRBV5-1 and TRBJ2-3; 15 nucleotides match TRBD2. The junction had 3 bases not matched to a gene; V was cut back by 3 bases and J by 1 base. The CDR3 totals 17 residues. Germline loops: CDR1 SGHRS, CDR2 YFSETQ. CDR3 in DNA: TGCGCCAGCAGCTCGGGACTAGCGGGAGGACGCACAGATACGCAGTATTTT. Amino acids: CASSSGLAGGRTDTQYF.

V gene TRBV5-1 combines with J gene TRBJ2-1; 9 bases map to TRBD1. Looked up from germline, CDR1 is SGHRS and CDR2 is YFSETQ. The CDR3 runs 15 residues. Trimming cost V 0 bases and J 8 bases; bases outside gene matches: 6. CDR3 in amino acids: CASSLGDRGFDEQFF. The CDR3 nucleotides are TGCGCCAGCAGCTTGGGAGACAGGGGGTTCGATGAGCAGTTCTTC.

This chain links TRBV11-2 with TRBJ2-5; a weak D match, TRBD2 (6 bases). The length of the CDR3 is 15 residues. Looked up from germline, CDR1 is SGHAT and CDR2 is FQNNGV. Trimming cost V 4 bases and J 4 bases, with 16 bases left between them. Here the CDR3 reads CASSSLEGMGETQYF. In DNA form, the CDR3 reads TGTGCCAGCAGCTCCTTGGAGGGGATGGGAGAGACCCAGTACTTC. The full variable domain, with the rest looked up from reference TRBV11-2 and TRBJ2-5, is EAGVAQSPRYKIIEKRQSVAFWCNPISGHATLYWYQQILGQGPKLLIQFQNNGVVDDSQLPKDRFSAERLKGVDSTLKIQPAKLEDSAVYLCASSSLEGMGETQYFGPGTRLLVL.

The sample holds a few counts of this clone. V and J are TRBV19 and TRBJ1-5, with 10 bases that match TRBD1. The germline V gene encodes CDR1 LNHDA and CDR2 SQIVND (reference sequence). This CDR3 contains 14 residues. Trimming at V came to 4 bases and at J to 8 bases, leaving 5 bases not matched to a gene. CDR3 in amino acids: CASSTDRGLEPQHF. The CDR3 DNA reads as TGTGCCAGTAGTACCGACAGGGGGCTGGAGCCCCAGCATTTT.

The chain's CDR3 is CASSAGFGNTIYF. The CDR3 DNA reads as TGTGCCAGCAGCGCGGGATTTGGTAACACCATATATTTT. The chain couples TRBV25-1 to TRBJ1-3, with no clear D. Between the trimmed V and J ends, which lost 6 bases and 7 bases, there was a span of 13 bases. The V gene's germline CDR1 is MGHDK and CDR2 SYGVNS. The length of the CDR3 is 13 residues.

V usage is TRBV19 and J usage is TRBJ2-2, with D possibly matching TRBD2 (6 bases). The CDR3 totals 17 residues. The germline V and J ends were trimmed by 0 bases and 4 bases, with 15 bases remaining between them. Germline V gene sequence: CDR1 LNHDA, CDR2 SQIVND (reference sequence). DNA for the CDR3: TGTGCCAGTAGTATAGAGGCGGGGACGGAACTCACCGGGGAGCTGTTTTTT. Translating gives CASSIEAGTELTGELFF. Full variable domain (missing parts from reference TRBV19 and TRBJ2-2): DGGITQSPKYLFRKEGQNVTLSCEQNLNHDAMYWYRQDPGQGLRLIYYSQIVNDFQKGDIAEGYSVSREKKESFPLTVTSAQKNPTAFYLCASSIEAGTELTGELFFGEGSRLTVL.

Comments on this clone: Germline is not matched at one junction end, which may reflect a read error. Other DNA sequences in the same sample also yield this CDR3. The chain uses TRBV7-2 and TRBJ2-7, with 7 bases fitting TRBD1. Germline V gene data show CDR1 as SGHTA and CDR2 as FQGNSA. There are 16 residues in the CDR3. The CDR3 loop reads CASSFGRQGPRYEQYF. The DNA for the CDR3 is TGTGCCAGCAGCTTCGGCCGACAGGGTCCTAGATACGAGCAATACTTC.

This chain joins TRBV14 and TRBJ2-7, with D perhaps matching TRBD2 (6 bases). The germline CDR1 and CDR2 sequences are SGHDN and FVKESK. The CDR3 sequence is 14 residues long. Trimming took off 1 base at V and 6 bases at J, with 13 bases between the two ends. For the CDR3, the DNA is TGTGCCAGCAGCCAAGTTCGCCAGGGAGGCGAGCAGTACTTC. Its protein is CASSQVRQGGEQYF. The complete variable domain, with remaining parts taken from reference TRBV14 and TRBJ2-7, reads EAGVTQFPSHSVIEKGQTVTLRCDPISGHDNLYWYRRVMGKEIKFLLHFVKESKQDESGMPNNRFLAERTGGTYSTLKVQPAELEDSGVYFCASSQVRQGGEQYFGPGTRLTVT.

This clone was seen a few times. The chain has TRBV27 and TRBJ2-7; the match to TRBD1 covers 7 bases. Germline loops: CDR1 MNHEY, CDR2 SMNVEV (reference sequence). The trim removed 3 bases at V and 1 base at J, leaving 6 bases unmatched. The CDR3 spans 15 residues. The CDR3 sequence is CASSFRNRGSYEQYF. CDR3 nucleotides: TGTGCCAGCAGTTTTCGTAACAGGGGATCCTACGAGCAGTACTTC.

This rearrangement joins TRBV4-1 to TRBJ2-7; 9 bases are shared with TRBD2. Germline values: CDR1 MGHRA, CDR2 YSYEKL. The ends lost 4 bases at V and 6 bases at J; junction bases unmatched: 10. This CDR3 has 15 amino acids. The CDR3: CASSPRAAGGVEQYF. Here the CDR3 DNA reads TGCGCCAGCAGCCCACGTGCAGCGGGAGGCGTCGAGCAGTACTTC.

V and J are TRBV5-5 and TRBJ2-1; 10 nucleotides line up with TRBD2. J was trimmed by 0 bases and V by 2 bases; bases with no gene match: 8. The germline gives CDR1 SGHKS, CDR2 YYEKEE (reference sequence). The CDR3 sequence is 18 residues long. This chain's CDR3 is CASSLTSGISTSYNEQFF. In DNA form, the CDR3 reads TGTGCCAGCAGCTTAACTAGCGGGATCTCAACCTCCTACAATGAGCAGTTCTTC.

The chain carries TRBV3-1 (or the pseudogene TRBV3-2) and TRBJ2-7; 11 bases fit TRBD1. The V and J ends lost 5 bases and 6 bases, in that order; junction bases with no gene match: 6. Per germline, CDR1 LGHDT and CDR2 YNNKEL (reference sequence). This CDR3 comprises 14 residues. As DNA, the CDR3 is TGTGCCAGCAGCACACGGACAGGGGGCTCCGAGCAGTACTTC. Encoded protein: CASSTRTGGSEQYF.

CDR3 sequence: CASSLSGSVTDTQYF. CDR3 sequence (DNA): TGTGCCAGCAGCCTAAGCGGGAGCGTCACAGATACGCAGTATTTT. This rearrangement joins TRBV7-9 to TRBJ2-3; 8 bases are a match to TRBD2. CDR3 size: 15 residues. Germline values: CDR1 SEHNR, CDR2 FQNEAQ (reference sequence). With 5 bases clipped from V and 2 bases from J, the junction kept 6 bases outside the gene matches.

In regard to this clone: Within the sample, other DNA sequences also encode this same CDR3. The chain couples TRBV7-2 to TRBJ2-1, with 8 bases identical to TRBD2. The V gene's germline CDR1 is SGHTA and CDR2 FQGNSA. V gave up 5 bases and J gave up 1 base; unmatched junction bases: 4. The CDR3 is made up of 15 amino acids. The CDR3 nucleotides read TGTGCCAGCAGCCCTACTAGCGGATCCTACAATGAGCAGTTCTTC. Protein product: CASSPTSGSYNEQFF.

As DNA, the CDR3 is TGTGCCAGCAGCGTAGATGGGACACTCGCTCTGGGAAAACTGTTTTTT. Amino acids: CASSVDGTLALGKLFF. The V call is TRBV9, the J call TRBJ1-4; a weak D match, TRBD1 (6 bases). The CDR3 length is 16 residues. The V and J ends lost 0 bases and 10 bases respectively, with 19 bases between them. Germline V gives CDR1 SGDLS, CDR2 YYNGEE.

This rearrangement joins TRBV30 to TRBJ2-1, with TRBD2 matching 8 bases. V was pared by 2 bases and J by 8 bases, with 2 bases of the junction left unmatched. Germline CDR1 GTSNPN, CDR2 SVGIG (reference sequence). The CDR3 is 12 amino acids. The CDR3: CAWSRTSYEQFF. The CDR3 DNA is TGTGCCTGGAGTAGGACTAGCTATGAGCAGTTCTTC.

In DNA, the CDR3 is TGTGCCAGCAGTCTAATTACCGGGACAGGTCAATTTCAGTACTTC. This gives the protein CASSLITGTGQFQYF. The chain recombines TRBV28 with TRBJ2-4; 8 bases line up with TRBD1. Germline loops: CDR1 MDHEN, CDR2 SYDVKM. J gave up 11 bases and V 5 bases, and 14 bases lay outside the gene matches. The CDR3 extends over 15 amino acids. Full variable domain (remainder filled in from reference TRBV28 and TRBJ2-4): DVKVTQSSRYLVKRTGEKVFLECVQDMDHENMFWYRQDPGLGLRLIYFSYDVKMKEKGDIPEGYSVSREKKERFSLILESASTNQTSMYLCASSLITGTGQFQYFGAGTRLSVL.

The chain links TRBV5-1 to TRBJ2-5; possible D gene TRBD1, 6 bases. CDR1 is SGHRS, CDR2 YFSETQ, per germline. CDR3 length: 14 residues. V lost 3 bases and J lost 1, with 10 bases in between. In nucleotides, the CDR3 is TGCGCCAGCAGCTCCGGACAGTCCCAAGAGACCCAGTACTTC. This sequence encodes CASSSGQSQETQYF.

The chain combines TRBV12-3 or TRBV12-4 with TRBJ1-1; D is unresolved. This CDR3 contains 13 residues. V was shortened by 4 bases and J by 4 bases, with 10 bases between the two germline ends. The CDR3 here is CASSSPLLTEAFF. The CDR3 region has the DNA TGTGCCAGCAGTTCCCCCCTCCTCACTGAAGCTTTCTTT.

The J gene is TRBJ1-3, the V gene TRBV19; possible D gene TRBD1, 6 bases. The CDR3 has 15 amino acids. CDR1 is LNHDA, CDR2 SQIVND, per germline (reference sequence). Trimming pared 5 bases from V and 0 bases from J, leaving 11 bases between. CDR3 DNA sequence: TGTGCCAGTAGTTTAACAGGGAGCTCTGGAAACACCATATATTTT. Its protein is CASSLTGSSGNTIYF.

The V and J genes are TRBV12-3 or TRBV12-4 and TRBJ2-7; the D gene is possibly TRBD2 (5 bases). The V end was cut by 8 bases, the J end by 4 bases, with 15 bases between. This CDR3 comprises 13 residues. The DNA of the CDR3 is TGTGCCAGCCTAGCACTTGAGGGTTACGAGCAGTACTTC. Its translation is CASLALEGYEQYF.

This chain uses TRBV27 with TRBJ2-7; TRBD2 is a possible D gene (6 bases). CDR1 and CDR2 (germline): MNHEY, SMNVEV (reference sequence). Trimming cost V 4 bases and J 3 bases, with 13 bases left between them. The CDR3 is 14 amino acids. In DNA form, the CDR3 reads TGTGCCAGCAGTTCTCCCCAGCGGGTCTACGAGCAGTACTTC. It yields the protein CASSSPQRVYEQYF.

This chain uses TRBV27 with TRBJ2-3; 7 nucleotides match TRBD2. V gave up 3 bases and J gave up 4 bases; unmatched junction bases: 13. This CDR3 has 17 amino acids. Germline V CDR1 and CDR2: MNHEY, SMNVEV (reference sequence). In DNA, the CDR3 is TGTGCCAGCAGTTTTCGGGGGGATCCTTTTCCGGCAGATACGCAGTATTTT. This codes for CASSFRGDPFPADTQYF.

The chain links TRBV18 to TRBJ2-3; maybe TRBD1 (6 bases). The CDR3 consists of 17 residues. Trimming pared 0 bases from V and 4 bases from J, leaving 17 bases between. Germline V gene lookup returns CDR1 KGHSH and CDR2 LQKENI. DNA of the CDR3: TGTGCCAGCTCACCACCAAATCAGGGGATGTTCCCAGATACGCAGTATTTT. Its protein is CASSPPNQGMFPDTQYF.